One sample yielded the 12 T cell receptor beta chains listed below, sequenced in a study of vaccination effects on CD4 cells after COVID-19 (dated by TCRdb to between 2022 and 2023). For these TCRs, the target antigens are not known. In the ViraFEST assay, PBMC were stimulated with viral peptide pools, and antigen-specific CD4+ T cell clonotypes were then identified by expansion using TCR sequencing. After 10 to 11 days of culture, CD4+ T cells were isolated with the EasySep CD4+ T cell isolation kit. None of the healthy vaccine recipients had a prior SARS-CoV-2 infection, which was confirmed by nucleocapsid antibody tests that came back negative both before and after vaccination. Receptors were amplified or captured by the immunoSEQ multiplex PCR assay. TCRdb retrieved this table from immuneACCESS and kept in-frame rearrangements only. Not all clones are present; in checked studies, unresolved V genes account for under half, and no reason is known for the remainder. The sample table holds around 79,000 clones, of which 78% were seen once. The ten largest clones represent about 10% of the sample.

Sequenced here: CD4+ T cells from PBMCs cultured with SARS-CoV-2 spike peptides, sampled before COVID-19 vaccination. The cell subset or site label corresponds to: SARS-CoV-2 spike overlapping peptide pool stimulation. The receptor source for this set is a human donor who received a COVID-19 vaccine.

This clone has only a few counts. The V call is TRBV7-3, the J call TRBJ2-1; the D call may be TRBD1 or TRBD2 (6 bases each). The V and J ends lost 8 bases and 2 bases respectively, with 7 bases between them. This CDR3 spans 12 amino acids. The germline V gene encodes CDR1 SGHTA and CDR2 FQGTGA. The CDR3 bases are TGTGCCAGCGGGGGGCCCTACAATGAGCAGTTCTTC. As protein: CASGGPYNEQFF.

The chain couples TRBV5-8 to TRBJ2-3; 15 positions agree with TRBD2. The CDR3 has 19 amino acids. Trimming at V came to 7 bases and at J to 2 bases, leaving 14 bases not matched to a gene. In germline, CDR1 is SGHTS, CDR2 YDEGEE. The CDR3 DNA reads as TGTGCCAGCCCATTGGGACTAGCGGGGGGTTCAAGTCCCACAGATACGCAGTATTTT. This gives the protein CASPLGLAGGSSPTDTQYF. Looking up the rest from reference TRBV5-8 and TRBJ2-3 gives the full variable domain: EAGVTQSPTHLIKTRGQQATLRCSPISGHTSVYWYQQALGLGLQFLLWYDEGEERNRGNFPPRFSGRQFPNYSSELNVNALELEDSALYLCASPLGLAGGSSPTDTQYFGPGTRLTVL.

This CDR3 is CASRTGQVQETQYF. As DNA, the CDR3 is TGCGCCAGCAGAACTGGACAGGTTCAAGAGACCCAGTACTTC. The rearrangement uses TRBV5-1 and TRBJ2-5; 7 positions agree with TRBD1. This CDR3 is 14 amino acids long. Germline V gene lookup returns CDR1 SGHRS and CDR2 YFSETQ. The junction had 6 bases not matched to a gene; V was cut back by 5 bases and J by 2 bases.

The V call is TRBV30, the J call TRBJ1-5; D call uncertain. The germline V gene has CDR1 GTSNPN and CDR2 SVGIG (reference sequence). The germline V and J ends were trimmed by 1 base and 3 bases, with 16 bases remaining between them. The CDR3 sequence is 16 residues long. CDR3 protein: CAWSARPGSNNQPQHF. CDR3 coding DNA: TGTGCCTGGAGTGCCCGACCGGGATCAAACAATCAGCCCCAGCATTTT.

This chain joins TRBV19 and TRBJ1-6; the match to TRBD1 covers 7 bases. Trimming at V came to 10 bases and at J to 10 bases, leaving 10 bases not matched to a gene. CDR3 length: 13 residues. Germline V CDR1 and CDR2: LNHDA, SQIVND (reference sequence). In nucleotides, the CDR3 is TGTGCCACCAACCCCGGGACAGTCTCACCCCTCCACTTT. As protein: CATNPGTVSPLHF.

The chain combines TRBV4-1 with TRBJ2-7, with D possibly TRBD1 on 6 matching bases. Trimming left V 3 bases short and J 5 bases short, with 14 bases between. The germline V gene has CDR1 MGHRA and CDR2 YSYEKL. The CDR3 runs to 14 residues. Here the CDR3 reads CASSQFPRGDEQYV. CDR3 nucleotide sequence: TGCGCCAGCAGCCAGTTCCCCAGGGGCGACGAGCAGTACGTC.

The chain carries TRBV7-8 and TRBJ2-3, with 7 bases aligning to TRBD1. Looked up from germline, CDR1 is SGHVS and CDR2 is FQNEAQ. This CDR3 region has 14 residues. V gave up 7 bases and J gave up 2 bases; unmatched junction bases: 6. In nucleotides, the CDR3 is TGTGCCAGCATCCGGACAGGATTCACAGATACGCAGTATTTT. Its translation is CASIRTGFTDTQYF.

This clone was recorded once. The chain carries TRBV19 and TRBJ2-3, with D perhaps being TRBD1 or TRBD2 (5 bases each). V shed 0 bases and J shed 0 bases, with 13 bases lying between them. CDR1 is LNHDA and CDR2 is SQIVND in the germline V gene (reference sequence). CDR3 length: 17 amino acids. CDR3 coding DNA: TGTGCCAGTAGTATAGATCTCCTGGGACGCAGCACAGATACGCAGTATTTT. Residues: CASSIDLLGRSTDTQYF.

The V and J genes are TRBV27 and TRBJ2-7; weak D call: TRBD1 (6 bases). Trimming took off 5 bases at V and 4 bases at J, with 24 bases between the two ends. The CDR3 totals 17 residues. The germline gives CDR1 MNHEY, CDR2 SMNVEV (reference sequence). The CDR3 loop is CASSSQPGVYPKYEQYV. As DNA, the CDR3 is TGTGCCAGCAGTAGTCAACCAGGGGTCTACCCTAAGTACGAGCAGTACGTC.

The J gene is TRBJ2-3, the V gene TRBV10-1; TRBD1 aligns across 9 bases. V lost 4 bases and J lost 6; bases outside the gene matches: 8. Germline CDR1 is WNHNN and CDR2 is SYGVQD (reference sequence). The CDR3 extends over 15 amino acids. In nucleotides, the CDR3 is TGCGCCAGCAGTGCACAGGGGGCATTCAGGGATACGCAGTATTTT. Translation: CASSAQGAFRDTQYF.

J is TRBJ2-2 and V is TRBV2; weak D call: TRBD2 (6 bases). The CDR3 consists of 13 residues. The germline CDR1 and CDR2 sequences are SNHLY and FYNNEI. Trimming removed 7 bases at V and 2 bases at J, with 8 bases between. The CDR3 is CASNGGNTGELFF. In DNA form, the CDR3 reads TGTGCCAGCAACGGGGGAAACACCGGGGAGCTGTTTTTT.

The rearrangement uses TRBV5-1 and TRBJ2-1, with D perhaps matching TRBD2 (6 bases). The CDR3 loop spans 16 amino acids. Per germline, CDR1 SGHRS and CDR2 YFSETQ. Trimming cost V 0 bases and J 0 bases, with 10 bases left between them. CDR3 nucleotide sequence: TGCGCCAGCAGCTTGGTTCGGGGGTCCTCCTACAATGAGCAGTTCTTC. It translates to CASSLVRGSSYNEQFF.